This T cell receptor (beta chain) was profiled in a study of blood T cells in healthy people across ages. Primed by a sample-barcoded 5' primer and a J-beta primer mix, a second PCR proceeded for roughly 7 to 11 cycles. TCRdb itself ran the 5' RACE reads through MiXCR, one entry per CDR3 protein. The table has roughly 1 million distinct CDR3 sequences, about 25% seen once. This clonotype was observed a few times. CDR1 and CDR2 (germline): LGHDT, YNNKEL (reference sequence). The V gene lost 2 bases and the J gene lost 0 bases, with 10 bases spanning the gap. The CDR3 is 15 residues long. These same records also appear under a second study, on T cells of mothers and their children. That paper notes: Researchers report slightly higher, though non-significant, overlap in related mother-child pairs than in unrelated pairs.

The rearrangement uses TRBV3-1 and TRBJ1-2; a weak D match, TRBD1 (6 bases). This TCR was recovered from a girl aged 2 to 10 in good health. The source material was blood. The CDR3 DNA is TGTGCCAGCAGCCAAATGGACAGCCCTAACTATGGCTACACCTTC. Protein sequence: CASSQMDSPNYGYTF.